Presented here are 14 T cell receptor beta chains from one specimen sequenced in a study of T-cell memory formation after mild COVID-19. TCRdb redid the calling of the 5' RACE reads with MiXCR, one entry per CDR3 protein. The table includes 350,000 to 450,000 distinct CDR3 sequences, 13% to 15% detected once. Specimen: PBMCs or a T cell subset sorted from them (not recorded which). The receptors were gathered from a young man who had mild COVID-19 (a few samples of this study predate the infection). Cell type and time point are not known.

The table lists this clonotype with a few counts. The chain uses TRBV18 and TRBJ2-2, with D unresolved. The CDR3 spans 12 residues. V gave up 6 bases and J gave up 5 bases, with 7 bases separating them. CDR1 and CDR2 from the germline V gene are KGHSH and LQKENI. The CDR3 sequence: CASSGRTGELFF. CDR3 nucleotide sequence: TGTGCCAGCTCCGGGCGGACCGGGGAGCTGTTTTTT.

The table lists this clonotype with many counts. The chain combines TRBV4-1 with TRBJ2-2; D is possibly TRBD1 (6 bases). The CDR3 spans 14 residues. Trimming shortened V by 2 bases and J by 5 bases, and 9 bases separated the two germline ends. Germline V lookup: CDR1 MGHRA, CDR2 YSYEKL. CDR3 sequence: CASSQLQGTGELFF. CDR3 DNA sequence: TGCGCCAGCAGCCAATTACAGGGAACCGGGGAGCTGTTTTTT.

As concerns this clonotype: One end of the junction is discordant with germline, which a read error may explain. This chain uses TRBV7-7 with TRBJ2-5; a possible D gene is TRBD2 (6 bases). Per the germline V gene, CDR1 is SSHAT and CDR2 is FNYEAQ (reference sequence). The CDR3 loop spans 15 amino acids. CDR3 residues: CASSLEGLSQETQYF. The CDR3 bases are TGTGCTAGCAGCTTAGAGGGACTGTCACAAGAGACCCAGTACTTC.

This clonotype occurred a few times. The chain employs TRBV24-1 and TRBJ2-3, with D perhaps given as TRBD1 or TRBD2 (5 bases each). Germline V gene data show CDR1 as KGHDR and CDR2 as SFDVKD. This CDR3 region has 15 residues. V shed 4 bases and J shed 0 bases, with 10 bases lying between them. CDR3 amino acids: CATSEGTYSTDTQYF. The CDR3 nucleotides are TGTGCCACCAGTGAAGGGACCTATAGCACAGATACGCAGTATTTT.

This clonotype has ten or more counts. The conserved phenylalanine or tryptophan normally closing the CDR3 is absent here, so this likely arose from a read error. The DNA is omitted, as the CDR3 cannot be located on it reliably, and the CDR3 follows TCRdb's listing. V is TRBV5-6 and J is TRBJ1-1. Ends included, the CDR3 has 11 residues. Germline CDR1 SGHDT, CDR2 YYEEEE. The CDR3 region is CASSPHRDGSS.

This chain connects TRBV3-1 to TRBJ2-3; 9 bases agree with TRBD2. This CDR3 contains 16 residues. In germline, CDR1 is LGHDT, CDR2 YNNKEL (reference sequence). Trimming at V came to 1 base and at J to 6 bases, leaving 8 bases not matched to a gene. CDR3 protein: CASSQGGGTSMDTQYF. CDR3 sequence (DNA): TGTGCCAGCAGCCAAGGGGGCGGGACTAGCATGGATACGCAGTATTTT.

This clonotype was detected many times. Written as DNA, the CDR3 is TGTGCCAGCAGCTTGTGGGGGGTAGGCAATGAGCAGTTCTTC. Residues: CASSLWGVGNEQFF. The chain joins TRBV5-5 to TRBJ2-1; D possibly corresponds to TRBD2 (6 bases). Trimming pared 1 base from V and 6 bases from J, leaving 11 bases between. The CDR3 length is 14 residues. Germline assignment: CDR1 SGHKS and CDR2 YYEKEE (reference sequence).

V and J are TRBV20-1 and TRBJ2-7; D might be TRBD2 (6 bases). The CDR3 runs to 13 residues. Germline CDR1 and CDR2: DFQATT and SNEGSKA (reference sequence). Trimming left V 3 bases short and J 0 bases short, with 9 bases between. CDR3 coding DNA: TGCAGTGCTAGCTGGGGGGACTCCTACGAGCAGTACTTC. Its translation: CSASWGDSYEQYF.

This clonotype appeared a few times. In nucleotides, the CDR3 is TGCGCCAGCAGCGGGACTAGCTACAATGAGCAGTTCTTC. This codes for CASSGTSYNEQFF. V and J are TRBV4-1 and TRBJ2-1; 8 positions match TRBD2. V was clipped by 5 bases and J by 3 bases; unmatched bases: 0. The CDR3 length is 13 residues. The germline V gene has CDR1 MGHRA and CDR2 YSYEKL.

Only a few counts were recorded for this clonotype. The chain joins TRBV4-2 to TRBJ2-1; no firm D call. The length of the CDR3 is 14 residues. Trimming took off 0 bases at V and 5 bases at J, with 8 bases between the two ends. Germline values: CDR1 LGHNA, CDR2 YNFKEQ. The CDR3 coding sequence is TGTGCCAGCAGCCAAGAGAGTCCACACAATGAGCAGTTCTTC. This translates into CASSQESPHNEQFF.

Ten or more counts support this clonotype. The rearrangement links TRBV6-5 to TRBJ2-2, with D perhaps TRBD2 (5 bases). Trimming cost V 8 bases and J 7 bases, with 14 bases left between them. Germline CDR1 is MNHEY and CDR2 is SVGAGI. The CDR3 has 13 amino acids. CDR3 loop: CASRATRGGELFF. CDR3 coding DNA: TGTGCCAGCCGGGCCACCCGGGGCGGGGAGCTGTTTTTT.

CDR3: CASSYSNWGGDTQYF. In nucleotides, the CDR3 is TGTGCCAGCAGTTACTCCAACTGGGGGGGAGATACGCAGTATTTT. The chain recombines TRBV6-6 with TRBJ2-3; 7 positions agree with TRBD2. The germline V gene has CDR1 MNHNY and CDR2 SVGAGI (reference sequence). V shed 0 bases, J shed 5 bases, and the junction held 5 bases outside the gene matches. The CDR3 extends over 15 amino acids.

This clonotype has just a few counts. The chain joins TRBV18 to TRBJ1-1; tentatively, D is TRBD1 (5 bases). The V gene's germline CDR1 is KGHSH and CDR2 LQKENI. This CDR3 is 14 amino acids long. V was shortened by 0 bases and J by 4 bases, with 9 bases between the two germline ends. CDR3 bases: TGTGCCAGCTCACCACCGCCGAGGGGCACTGAAGCTTTCTTT. It is translated as CASSPPPRGTEAFF.

The chain is built from TRBV19 and TRBJ1-4; D gene uncertain. The CDR3 extends over 14 amino acids. CDR1 LNHDA and CDR2 SQIVND come from the germline V gene (reference sequence). V lost 3 bases and J lost 0, with 5 bases in between. The CDR3: CASSIEATNEKLFF. In nucleotides, the CDR3 is TGTGCCAGTAGTATTGAAGCAACTAATGAAAAACTGTTTTTT. The full variable domain, with the rest looked up from reference TRBV19 and TRBJ1-4, is DGGITQSPKYLFRKEGQNVTLSCEQNLNHDAMYWYRQDPGQGLRLIYYSQIVNDFQKGDIAEGYSVSREKKESFPLTVTSAQKNPTAFYLCASSIEATNEKLFFGSGTQLSVL.